The 3 T cell receptor beta chains below all came from one sample that was sequenced in a study of T-cell reconstitution after alpha-beta-depleted transplantation in children (dated by TCRdb to 2016 to 2018). The sample's treatment or condition label is to be understood as: allogeneic hematopoietic cell transplantation with graft depleted of TCRalphabeta T cells and CD19 B cells. Libraries came from PCR. TCRdb shows the sequencer as Illumina HiSeq 2500. TCR libraries were prepared with molecular barcoding, using unique molecular identifiers to normalize TCRbeta repertoire quantification. TCRdb reran the public reads through fastp at Q25 and MiXCR, keeping productive beta chains. Rows with a matching CDR3 protein are joined into one entry that keeps the most common DNA and genes. This sample has 190,000 or so distinct CDR3 sequences in its table, and 5% to 7.5% of those were observed once. The top ten clones comprise around 4.4% of the sample.

The specimen was PBMCs, collected before TCRalphabeta/CD19-depleted stem cell transplant. The receptors shown here come from a girl less than two years old with combined immunodeficiency, due to receive a stem cell transplant.

This clonotype has ten or more counts. The CDR3 protein is CSVEDGGGIRNEQFF. CDR3 bases: TGCAGCGTTGAAGATGGGGGGGGCATCCGCAATGAGCAGTTCTTC. The V call is TRBV29-1, the J call TRBJ2-1, with D possibly being TRBD2 (7 bases). Germline V gene data show CDR1 as SQVTM and CDR2 as ANQGSEA. CDR3 length: 15 amino acids. Deletions cut 0 bases from V and 6 bases from J, with 15 bases between.

The genes are TRBV19 and TRBJ2-7; TRBD2 aligns across 8 bases. This CDR3 comprises 14 residues. The junction had 6 bases not matched to a gene; V was cut back by 5 bases and J by 3 bases. Germline lookup yields CDR1 LNHDA and CDR2 SQIVND (reference sequence). The CDR3 reads CASSDRTSHYEQYF. In nucleotides, the CDR3 is TGTGCCAGTAGTGACAGGACTAGCCACTACGAGCAGTACTTC.

This clonotype was counted many times. The chain links TRBV29-1 to TRBJ2-7; D not resolved. V dropped 4 bases and J dropped 0 bases, with 7 bases sitting between them. In germline, CDR1 is SQVTM, CDR2 ANQGSEA. The CDR3 loop spans 12 amino acids. The CDR3 region is CSVASFSYEQYF. In nucleotides, the CDR3 is TGCAGCGTTGCCAGTTTCTCCTACGAGCAGTACTTC.